The clone carrying this TCR beta chain was observed many times. The antigen is undetermined. These data originate in a study of T cells in Graves' hyperthyroidism and ophthalmopathy. In the study overall: It was at initial diagnosis, before any treatment, that peripheral blood was collected. Points from the study as a whole: Ophthalmopathy was model-predicted a median about 6.9 months pre-onset. Among thyroid clonotypes expanded above 0.001, most also appeared in blood.

Amplified TCR beta CDR3 regions came from RNA transcripts. TCR CDR3 underwent first-round RT-PCR with the HTBI primer set. Via MiXCR, TCRdb re-called the multiplex PCR reads, giving one row per CDR3 protein. Among about 400,000 distinct CDR3 sequences, over 10% were seen once, and the ten largest hold roughly 8.3%. This CDR3 has 14 residues. With 0 bases removed from V and 10 bases from J, the gap between germline ends came to 15 bases. Germline CDR1 and CDR2: LGHDT and YNNKEL (reference sequence). The V and J genes are TRBV3-1 and TRBJ1-2, with D unresolved. Material for sequencing was blood. This receptor was obtained from a woman aged 18 to 35 with Graves' hyperthyroidism. The CDR3 loop reads CASSQDYVTRSYTF. The DNA for the CDR3 is TGTGCCAGCAGCCAAGATTACGTTACTAGGTCCTACACCTTC.